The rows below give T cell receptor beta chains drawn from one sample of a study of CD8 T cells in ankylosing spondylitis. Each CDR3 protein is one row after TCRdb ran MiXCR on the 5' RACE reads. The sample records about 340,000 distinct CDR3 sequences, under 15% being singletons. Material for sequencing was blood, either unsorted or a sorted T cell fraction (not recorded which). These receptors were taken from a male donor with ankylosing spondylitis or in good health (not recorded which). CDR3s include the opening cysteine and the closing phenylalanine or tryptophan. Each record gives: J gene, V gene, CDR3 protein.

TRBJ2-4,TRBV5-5,CASSVTSGVNIQYF
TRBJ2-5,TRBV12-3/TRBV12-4,CASSKDWIQETQYF
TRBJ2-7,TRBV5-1,CASSLGGGQGSNEQYF
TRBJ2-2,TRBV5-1,CASSSSMGTGDVRELFF
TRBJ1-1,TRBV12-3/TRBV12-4,CASNRAGGTEAFF
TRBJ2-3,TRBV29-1,CSVVYTDTQYF
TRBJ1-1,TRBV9,CASSVDGRLTLNTEAFF
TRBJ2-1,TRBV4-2,CASSQEGLNEQFF
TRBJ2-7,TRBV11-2,CASRLLAGSEQYF
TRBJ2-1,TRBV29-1,CSAAKLDEQFF
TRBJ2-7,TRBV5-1,CASSSSGTRSDEQYF
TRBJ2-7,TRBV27,CASSALDRAAYEQYF
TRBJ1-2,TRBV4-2,CASSSPGEQATRGYTF
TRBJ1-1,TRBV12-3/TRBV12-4,CASSLRGKAFF
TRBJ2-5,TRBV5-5,CASSIGISGGQETQYF
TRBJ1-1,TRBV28,CASSLLDRNTEAFF
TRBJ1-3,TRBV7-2,CASSFQGLSGNTIYF
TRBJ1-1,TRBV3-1,CASSQEGGTEAFF
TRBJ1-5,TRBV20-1,CSARDRNRGGNQPQHF
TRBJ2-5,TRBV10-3,CAIRSGEGNQETQYF
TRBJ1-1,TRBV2,CASFIGQNTEAFF
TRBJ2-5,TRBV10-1,CASSDRNGRETQYF
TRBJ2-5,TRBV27,CASSLSGSLGTQYF
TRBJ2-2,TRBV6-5,CASLRDTGELFF
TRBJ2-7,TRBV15,CATSRERGTSYEQYF
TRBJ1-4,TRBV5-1,CASSPRGGGDEKLFF
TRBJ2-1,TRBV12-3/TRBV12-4,CASSFGRLGLSYNEQFF
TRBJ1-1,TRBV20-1,CSADTFGQEAEAFF
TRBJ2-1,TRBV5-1,CASSPLTSGGYNEQFF
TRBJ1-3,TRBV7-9,CASSREVDSGNTIYF
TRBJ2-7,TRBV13,CASSLGRRGRRNSYEQYF
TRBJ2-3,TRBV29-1,CSGTPVTDTQYF
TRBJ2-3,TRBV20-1,CSARRLGRRPDTQYF
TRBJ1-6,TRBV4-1,CASSQEPSSGSYNSPLHF
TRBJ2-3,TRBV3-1,CASSRRERAASTDTQYF
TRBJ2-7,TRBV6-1,CASSEAYRRNEQYF
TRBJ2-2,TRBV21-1,CAARQESGCGTGELFF